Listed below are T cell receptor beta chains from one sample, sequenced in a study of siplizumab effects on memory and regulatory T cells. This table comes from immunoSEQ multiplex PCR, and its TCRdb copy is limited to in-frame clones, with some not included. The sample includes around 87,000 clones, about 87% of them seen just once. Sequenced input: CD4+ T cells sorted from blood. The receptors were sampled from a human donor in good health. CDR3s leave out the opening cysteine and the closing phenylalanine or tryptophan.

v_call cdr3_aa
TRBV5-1 ASRLDSGNEQF
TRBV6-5 ATSWLDEQY
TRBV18 ASSPETGQTRNYGYT
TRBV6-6 ASSRPGQGVGYT
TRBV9 ASRKTSGTIGELF
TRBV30 AWSVLSGAYNEQF
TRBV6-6 ASSYRTGDNGYT
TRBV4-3 ASSRKIVGGELF
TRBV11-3 ASSLDRGARYEQY
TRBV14 ASSQGYRYGYT
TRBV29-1 SVVGQLGTEAF
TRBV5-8 ASSLDSITSGNTIY
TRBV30 AWSGNSLNIQY
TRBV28 ASSRPGQGTDTQY
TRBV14 ASSQEFQRGVGELF
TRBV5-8 ASTKPERDDEQF
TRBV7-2 ASSLVPQYNEQF
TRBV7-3 ASSISGTGGSTEAF
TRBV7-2 ASSLISGHEQY
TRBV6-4 ASSDNQGLYGYT
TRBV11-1 ASSLRSGHNEQF
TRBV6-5 ASKRLNEKLF
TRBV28 ASTTGSGNTIY
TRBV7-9 ASTPSGGSYNEQF
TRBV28 ASSLPGGGRHY
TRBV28 ASSLLRGADGYT
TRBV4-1 ASSRLVRLAEETQY
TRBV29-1 SVDSGGRFGNEQF
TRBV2 ASIFIGGPPYEQY
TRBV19 ASSIAPRAAEQY
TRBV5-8 ASSPDRARETQY
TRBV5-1 ASSQGLQTYNEQF
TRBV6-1 ASSGTGSGGYT
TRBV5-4 ASSQGRPSGANVLT
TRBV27 ASSLRSGSGEQF
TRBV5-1 ASGRTSNWVGNEQF
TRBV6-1 ASTQGPVGDTQY
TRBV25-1 ASSELIHGGSTDTQY
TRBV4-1 ASSRPLTSSTDTQY
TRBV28 ASSLWSSGANVLT
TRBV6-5 ASGTGVYEQY